Below, 30 T cell receptor beta chains from the same sample are listed, as sequenced in a study of blood T cells in healthy people across ages. It was with a sample-barcoded 5' primer and a J-beta primer mix that a second PCR of roughly 7 to 12 cycles was run. TCRdb re-called the 5' RACE reads with MiXCR, one entry per CDR3 protein. This sample carries just under 750,000 distinct CDR3 sequences, 20% to 25% of them seen once, and the ten largest clones take around a fifth. Sequenced material: blood. The receptors were sampled from a man between 65 and 80 years old in good health.

This clonotype has just one count. The chain is built from TRBV19 and TRBJ2-4; TRBD2 matches 14 bases. Germline V lookup: CDR1 LNHDA, CDR2 SQIVND (reference sequence). The V and J ends lost 7 bases and 7 bases, in that order; junction bases with no gene match: 12. The CDR3 length is 17 residues. The CDR3 reads CASTTTSGRAAGNIQYF. CDR3 DNA sequence: TGTGCCAGTACCACGACTAGCGGGAGGGCCGCTGGTAACATTCAGTACTTC. The whole variable domain, remainder taken from reference TRBV19 and TRBJ2-4, is DGGITQSPKYLFRKEGQNVTLSCEQNLNHDAMYWYRQDPGQGLRLIYYSQIVNDFQKGDIAEGYSVSREKKESFPLTVTSAQKNPTAFYLCASTTTSGRAAGNIQYFGAGTRLSVL.

This clonotype has just a few counts. The V gene is TRBV20-1, the J gene TRBJ2-7; D is unclear. V lost 3 bases and J 6 bases, leaving 6 bases between the germline ends. Per the germline V gene, CDR1 is DFQATT and CDR2 is SNEGSKA (reference sequence). This CDR3 region has 10 residues. DNA for the CDR3: TGCAGTGCTAGGAGTTCCGAGCAGTACTTC. Translated: CSARSSEQYF.

This chain connects TRBV6-6 to TRBJ1-2; 9 nucleotides agree with TRBD1. V lost 2 bases, J lost 4 bases, and 5 bases stayed unmatched. This CDR3 has 15 residues. CDR1 is MNHNY, CDR2 SVGAGI, per germline (reference sequence). The CDR3 spells CASSYGQGRGYGYTF. The CDR3 DNA reads TGTGCCAGCAGTTACGGACAGGGGAGGGGCTATGGCTACACCTTC.

This chain uses TRBV3-1 with TRBJ2-7; tentatively, D is TRBD1 (5 bases). The germline V gene encodes CDR1 LGHDT and CDR2 YNNKEL (reference sequence). The CDR3 sequence is 13 residues long. The V end lost 5 bases, the J end lost 5 bases, and 13 bases lay between the germline ends. The CDR3 here is CASSDRRTHEQYV. The CDR3 nucleotides are TGTGCCAGCAGCGATCGACGGACACACGAGCAGTACGTC.

The sample holds a few counts of this clonotype. V gene TRBV7-8 combines with J gene TRBJ2-5; D may be TRBD1 (5 bases). Matching the DNA end better, TRBJ2-1 makes the J call doubtful. This CDR3 comprises 13 residues. Germline lookup yields CDR1 SGHVS and CDR2 FQNEAQ. CDR3 sequence: CASSLEVRGEQFF. The CDR3 DNA follows: TGTGCCAGCAGCTTAGAAGTAAGGGGTGAGCAGTTCTTC.

This clonotype was picked up a small number of times. The rearrangement links TRBV6-5 to TRBJ2-3; D is uncertain. V was pared by 2 bases and J by 5 bases, with 8 bases between. The CDR3 length is 13 residues. Germline V gene sequence: CDR1 MNHEY, CDR2 SVGAGI. CDR3 sequence: CASSYGRRDTQYF. The CDR3 nucleotides are TGTGCCAGCAGTTACGGCAGAAGAGATACGCAGTATTTT.

The J gene is TRBJ1-5, the V gene TRBV5-1; weak D call: TRBD1 (6 bases). The CDR3 has 14 amino acids. V lost 4 bases and J 7 bases, leaving 15 bases between the germline ends. CDR1 and CDR2 from the germline V gene are SGHRS and YFSETQ. CDR3 sequence (DNA): TGCGCCAGCAGCCCTCAGGGGCCCTGGCAGCCCCAGCATTTT. This translates into CASSPQGPWQPQHF.

The rearrangement uses TRBV10-3 and TRBJ1-2; tentative D call: TRBD1 (6 bases). The CDR3 loop spans 13 amino acids. CDR1 is ENHRY and CDR2 is SYGVKD in the germline V gene. Trimming stripped 6 bases from V and 4 bases from J, with 12 bases between. In DNA form, the CDR3 reads TGTGCCATCAGCAACAGGGATGGCTATGGCTACACCTTC. It translates to CAISNRDGYGYTF.

The chain employs TRBV21-1 and TRBJ2-1; TRBD1 is taken as the D call from the table, unchecked against the DNA. Gene TRBJ2-7 matches the end of the DNA better, so the J call may be wrong. TRBV21-1 constitutes a pseudogene. CDR3 size: 16 residues. This CDR3 reads CASGYLGTGSYYEQYF. CDR3 in DNA: TGTGCCAGCGGGTATTTAGGGACAGGGTCGTACTACGAGCAGTACTTC.

CDR3 residues: CASSLGTRFSLGEKLFF. CDR3 coding DNA: TGTGCCAGCAGCCTCGGGACACGATTCAGCTTAGGGGAAAAACTGTTTTTT. V is TRBV11-1 and J is TRBJ1-4; tentatively, D is TRBD1 (6 bases). The germline V gene has CDR1 SGHAT and CDR2 FQDESV (reference sequence). V dropped 5 bases and J dropped 8 bases, with 24 bases sitting between them. The CDR3 has 17 amino acids.

The genes are TRBV14 and TRBJ2-5, with 9 bases fitting TRBD1. Judging by the DNA end, TRBJ2-1 fits better; the J call may be wrong. CDR3 length equals 16 residues. Germline V CDR1 and CDR2: SGHDN, FVKESK. The DNA for the CDR3 is TGTGCCAGCAGCCAAGTAGGGGACAGGGCTTACAATGAGCAGTTCTTC. This encodes CASSQVGDRAYNEQFF.

The rearrangement links TRBV12-3 or TRBV12-4 to TRBJ1-3; D gene uncertain. Trimming removed 6 bases from V and 0 bases from J, with 9 bases in between. This CDR3 region has 14 residues. The CDR3 protein is CASSRLDSGNTIYF. The CDR3 nucleotides read TGTGCCAGCAGCCGACTCGACTCTGGAAACACCATATATTTT.

This clonotype was seen a few times. V is TRBV12-3 or TRBV12-4 and J is TRBJ2-3; 11 bases align to TRBD1. Trimming cost V 6 bases and J 4 bases; bases outside gene matches: 9. This CDR3 is 16 amino acids long. CDR3 sequence reads: CASRGGTGGIADTQYF. DNA of the CDR3: TGTGCCAGCAGGGGGGGGACAGGGGGTATCGCAGATACGCAGTATTTT.

This chain uses TRBV12-3 or TRBV12-4 with TRBJ2-1, with D possibly being TRBD2 (5 bases). The CDR3 contains 13 residues. Trimming stripped 3 bases from V and 6 bases from J, with 9 bases between. The CDR3 protein is CASSLASTNEQFF. As DNA, the CDR3 is TGTGCCAGCAGTTTGGCTAGCACCAATGAGCAGTTCTTC.

This clonotype was counted only a few times. V and J are TRBV6-6 and TRBJ2-4; 8 bases agree with TRBD2. In germline, CDR1 is MNHNY, CDR2 SVGAGI (reference sequence). The CDR3 sequence is 15 residues long. V was pared by 6 bases and J by 3 bases, with 7 bases of the junction left unmatched. The CDR3: CASSSSGGSKNIQYF. The CDR3 bases are TGTGCCAGCAGCTCGAGCGGGGGAAGCAAAAACATTCAGTACTTC.

This clonotype came up a few times. The genes are TRBV29-1 and TRBJ1-4; D perhaps matches TRBD1 (6 bases). V was cut by 6 bases and J by 7 bases, with 15 bases left in between. The V gene's germline CDR1 is SQVTM and CDR2 ANQGSEA. CDR3 length: 13 residues. CDR3 in amino acids: CSVRGRVGEKLFF. CDR3 coding DNA: TGCAGCGTAAGGGGGAGGGTGGGTGAAAAACTGTTTTTT.

This clonotype was detected a few times. The genes are TRBV29-1 and TRBJ2-1; perhaps TRBD1 as D (5 bases). V lost 2 bases to trimming and J lost 5 bases, with 10 bases between them. Germline V lookup: CDR1 SQVTM, CDR2 ANQGSEA. There are 13 residues in the CDR3. CDR3 sequence (DNA): TGCAGCGTTGAATCAGGGAAGAACAATGAGCAGTTCTTC. It yields the protein CSVESGKNNEQFF.

The CDR3: CSARLSPGTGVPSNQPQHF. For the CDR3, the DNA is TGCAGTGCTAGACTGTCCCCCGGGACAGGAGTTCCTAGCAATCAGCCCCAGCATTTT. This chain connects TRBV20-1 to TRBJ1-5; 8 nucleotides match TRBD1. The CDR3 has 19 amino acids. J was trimmed by 0 bases and V by 2 bases; bases with no gene match: 15. Looked up from germline, CDR1 is DFQATT and CDR2 is SNEGSKA (reference sequence).

J is TRBJ1-2 and V is TRBV20-1, with D maybe TRBD1 (5 bases). Trimming cost V 0 bases and J 8 bases, with 10 bases left between them. CDR1 and CDR2 (germline): DFQATT, SNEGSKA (reference sequence). This CDR3 has 12 residues. CDR3 loop: CSARDPGHGYTF. Written as DNA, the CDR3 is TGCAGTGCTAGAGATCCAGGGCACGGCTACACCTTC.

This sequence joins TRBV6-2 or TRBV6-3 and TRBJ1-5, with 11 nucleotides matching TRBD1. The CDR3 has 19 amino acids. CDR1 and CDR2 (germline): MNHEY, SVGEGT. J gave up 6 bases and V 0 bases, and 13 bases lay outside the gene matches. The CDR3 DNA reads as TGTGCCAGCAGTTACTCCGGGACAGGGGGTAGAGGAAGGCGTCAGCCCCAGCATTTT. Its translation: CASSYSGTGGRGRRQPQHF.

The chain links TRBV3-1 to TRBJ2-1; 7 bases line up with TRBD2. Per the germline V gene, CDR1 is LGHDT and CDR2 is YNNKEL (reference sequence). This CDR3 region has 18 residues. V was clipped by 11 bases and J by 2 bases; unmatched bases: 21. The CDR3 protein is CASRGSTSAESTYNEQFF. For the CDR3, the DNA is TGTGCCTCCCGGGGGTCCACTAGCGCCGAATCTACCTACAATGAGCAGTTCTTC.

The chain joins TRBV18 to TRBJ2-5, with D tentatively TRBD2 (7 bases). This CDR3 has 15 residues. The germline V gene encodes CDR1 KGHSH and CDR2 LQKENI. Between the trimmed V and J ends, which lost 3 bases and 3 bases, there was a span of 14 bases. This CDR3 is CASSPPGGGKETQYF. CDR3 coding DNA: TGTGCCAGCTCACCCCCTGGCGGGGGCAAAGAGACCCAGTACTTC.

V gene TRBV20-1 combines with J gene TRBJ1-2; D gene unclear. The CDR3 covers 14 residues. The V and J ends lost 5 bases and 0 bases respectively, with 13 bases between them. The germline CDR1 and CDR2 sequences are DFQATT and SNEGSKA (reference sequence). CDR3 protein: CSASQGRANYGYTF. The CDR3 DNA reads as TGCAGTGCTTCCCAAGGGCGAGCTAACTATGGCTACACCTTC.

This clonotype was seen more than once but under ten times. The V call is TRBV18, the J call TRBJ2-5, with a possible D match to TRBD1 (6 bases). CDR3 length: 14 residues. V dropped 7 bases and J dropped 5 bases, with 17 bases sitting between them. Per the germline V gene, CDR1 is KGHSH and CDR2 is LQKENI. CDR3 nucleotides: TGTGCCAGCTTCCGGGGACAAGGCTTGGAGACCCAGTACTTC. It specifies CASFRGQGLETQYF. Full variable domain (remainder filled in from reference TRBV18 and TRBJ2-5): NAGVMQNPRHLVRRRGQEARLRCSPMKGHSHVYWYRQLPEEGLKFMVYLQKENIIDESGMPKERFSAEFPKEGPSILRIQQVVRGDSAAYFCASFRGQGLETQYFGPGTRLLVL.

The CDR3 loop reads CASILAGSTDTQYF. The CDR3 nucleotides are TGTGCCAGCATACTAGCGGGTAGCACAGATACGCAGTATTTT. The rearrangement joins TRBV12-3 or TRBV12-4 to TRBJ2-3; 9 bases align to TRBD2. This CDR3 region has 14 residues. Germline trimming cut 7 bases from V and 0 bases from J; bases unmatched to any gene: 2.

The V call is TRBV3-1, the J call TRBJ1-3; D may be TRBD1 (5 bases). Germline V gives CDR1 LGHDT, CDR2 YNNKEL (reference sequence). This CDR3 has 14 residues. V lost 4 bases and J lost 2, with 9 bases in between. The CDR3 loop reads CASSLTEAGNTIYF. The CDR3 DNA follows: TGTGCCAGCAGCCTGACAGAAGCTGGAAACACCATATATTTT. Variable domain in full (rest from reference TRBV3-1 and TRBJ1-3): DTAVSQTPKYLVTQMGNDKSIKCEQNLGHDTMYWYKQDSKKFLKIMFSYNNKELIINETVPNRFSPKSPDKAHLNLHINSLELGDSAVYFCASSLTEAGNTIYFGEGSWLTVV.

The chain is built from TRBV7-3 and TRBJ2-3, with 11 nucleotides matching TRBD2. Unmatched junction bases numbered 6, after V lost 5 bases and J lost 2 bases. Germline V gene data show CDR1 as SGHTA and CDR2 as FQGTGA. This CDR3 region has 16 residues. The CDR3 coding sequence is TGTGCCAGCAGCATGGGACTAGCGGCCCTCACAGATACGCAGTATTTT. It specifies CASSMGLAALTDTQYF.

The genes are TRBV3-1 and TRBJ1-4; 8 positions match TRBD1. This CDR3 is built from 14 residues. The germline V gene encodes CDR1 LGHDT and CDR2 YNNKEL (reference sequence). The junction had 7 bases not matched to a gene; V was cut back by 6 bases and J by 7 bases. In DNA form, the CDR3 reads TGTGCCAGCAGACAGGCTACAGGGGGTGAAAAACTGTTTTTT. Protein product: CASRQATGGEKLFF. Full variable domain (remainder filled in from reference TRBV3-1 and TRBJ1-4): DTAVSQTPKYLVTQMGNDKSIKCEQNLGHDTMYWYKQDSKKFLKIMFSYNNKELIINETVPNRFSPKSPDKAHLNLHINSLELGDSAVYFCASRQATGGEKLFFGSGTQLSVL.

The chain joins TRBV7-6 to TRBJ2-7; 9 bases are a match to TRBD2. The CDR3 sequence is 15 residues long. Germline values: CDR1 SGHVS, CDR2 FNYEAQ. The ends lost 1 base at V and 2 bases at J; junction bases unmatched: 3. The CDR3 region is CASSLEGGRAYEQYV. The CDR3 region has the DNA TGTGCCAGCAGCTTAGAGGGCGGGAGGGCCTACGAGCAGTACGTC.

The table lists this clonotype with a few counts. This rearrangement joins TRBV11-2 to TRBJ1-4; D is undetermined. The CDR3 runs 12 residues. Trimming left V 2 bases short and J 4 bases short, with 2 bases between. Germline-derived CDR1 and CDR2 are SGHAT and FQNNGV. The DNA for the CDR3 is TGTGCCAGCAGCTTAATTAATGAAAAACTGTTTTTT. Translating gives CASSLINEKLFF. The full variable domain, its missing parts supplied by reference TRBV11-2 and TRBJ1-4, is EAGVAQSPRYKIIEKRQSVAFWCNPISGHATLYWYQQILGQGPKLLIQFQNNGVVDDSQLPKDRFSAERLKGVDSTLKIQPAKLEDSAVYLCASSLINEKLFFGSGTQLSVL.